This T cell receptor (beta chain) came from a study of metastatic and nonmetastatic thyroid tumors. Study at large: Comparison of repertoires was carried out across blood and tumor or nodule tissue from malignant and benign thyroid patients.

Whole-study results and caveats: Within blood and tumor, benign nodules reportedly had significantly lower TCR beta diversity than malignant thyroid tumors did.

There are many counts of this clone. Its target is unknown. Not a single patient had been given any form of treatment at any point before undergoing thyroid surgery. In the original analysis: The study built a papillary thyroid cancer distant-metastasis classifier from CDR3 differences across clinicopathological groups. MiXCR reprocessed the PCR reads for TCRdb. The V and J calls and clone size are TCRdb's, not the authors'. Of about 93,000 clones listed, approximately 11% are singletons. Sequenced: blood. The clonotype originates from a female donor with papillary thyroid cancer or a benign thyroid nodule (not recorded which). Some clones in this sample may be carry-over from other donors' samples.

The CDR3 DNA sequence: TGTGCCAGCCGTTGGGGTGGGGCGAACACCGGGGAGCTGTTTTTT. Protein: CASRWGGANTGELFF. The chain recombines TRBV6-2 or TRBV6-3 with TRBJ2-2; no clear D. CDR3 size: 15 residues. Trimming pared 8 bases from V and 0 bases from J, leaving 13 bases between. The germline gives CDR1 MNHEY, CDR2 SVGEGT.